Listed here are 27 T cell receptor beta chains from one sample, sequenced in a study of metastatic and nonmetastatic thyroid tumors. TCRdb reprocessed the PCR reads using MiXCR. Of around 15,000 clones listed, approximately 12% are singletons. Thyroid surgery had not been preceded by any treatment in any patient. Specimen: tumor tissue. All receptors derive from a female donor with papillary thyroid cancer or a benign thyroid nodule (not recorded which). Some clones in this sample may be carry-over from other donors' samples.

This clone was seen a handful of times. The rearrangement joins TRBV5-1 to TRBJ1-1; a possible D gene is TRBD1 (5 bases). V was shortened by 4 bases and J by 3 bases, with 13 bases between the two germline ends. CDR1 and CDR2 (germline): SGHRS, YFSETQ. There are 14 residues in the CDR3. CDR3 residues: CASSETDSYTEAFF. For the CDR3, the DNA is TGCGCCAGCAGCGAGACAGACTCATACACTGAAGCTTTCTTT.

The rearrangement uses TRBV4-1 and TRBJ2-1; D gene uncertain. CDR1 is MGHRA, CDR2 YSYEKL, per germline. The CDR3 is 12 residues long. V was trimmed by 0 bases and J by 13 bases, leaving 10 bases between them. The CDR3 DNA reads as TGCGCCAGCAGCCAAGATCGGCAGACACAGTTCTTC. Translated: CASSQDRQTQFF.

This clone is medium-sized within its sample. The chain combines TRBV13 with TRBJ1-1; D gene uncertain. Trimming pared 5 bases from V and 3 bases from J, leaving 13 bases between. Germline CDR1 PRHDT, CDR2 FYEKMQ (reference sequence). There are 14 residues in the CDR3. The CDR3 DNA reads TGTGCCAGCAGCGGGAGGTGGGTGGACACTGAAGCTTTCTTT. Translating gives CASSGRWVDTEAFF.

In its sample, this clone is medium-sized (0.01 to 0.1%). The chain is built from TRBV20-1 and TRBJ2-7; tentative D call: TRBD2 (5 bases). The V end was cut by 6 bases, the J end by 3 bases, with 18 bases between. Germline CDR1 reads DFQATT; CDR2 reads SNEGSKA (reference sequence). CDR3 size: 14 residues. Here the CDR3 reads CSAPDFSGNYEQYF. For the CDR3, the DNA is TGCAGTGCCCCGGACTTCTCCGGTAACTACGAGCAGTACTTC.

This chain links TRBV6-1 with TRBJ1-2, with D unresolved. This CDR3 has 15 residues. V gave up 6 bases and J gave up 0 bases, with 14 bases separating them. The germline CDR1 and CDR2 sequences are MNHNS and SASEGT. CDR3 bases: TGTGCCAGCAGGGACGGACTGAATGCTAACTATGGCTACACCTTC. Translated: CASRDGLNANYGYTF.

Sample share makes this clone medium-sized. The V gene is TRBV5-1, the J gene TRBJ2-7; no firm D call. From germline, CDR1 is SGHRS and CDR2 YFSETQ. The ends were cut back, 4 bases at V and 0 bases at J, with 14 bases in the middle. This CDR3 is 15 amino acids long. The CDR3 sequence is CASSPSTVISYEQYF. CDR3 sequence (DNA): TGCGCCAGCAGCCCTAGTACGGTCATCTCCTACGAGCAGTACTTC.

This clone was found many times. The genes are TRBV11-2 and TRBJ2-1; D unclear. Germline CDR1 is SGHAT and CDR2 is FQNNGV. There are 13 residues in the CDR3. Trimming shortened V by 1 base and J by 9 bases, and 10 bases separated the two germline ends. CDR3 nucleotides: TGTGCCAGCAGCTTAGGGGTGGACGGTGAGCAGTTCTTC. This gives the protein CASSLGVDGEQFF.

This sequence joins TRBV11-2 and TRBJ2-7; TRBD1 agrees at 7 bases. The CDR3 length is 15 residues. V lost 1 base, J lost 0 bases, and 3 bases stayed unmatched. Germline V gene lookup returns CDR1 SGHAT and CDR2 FQNNGV. The CDR3 here is CASSLGDSSSYEQYF. Here the CDR3 DNA reads TGTGCCAGCAGCTTAGGGGACAGCTCCTCCTACGAGCAGTACTTC.

The chain joins TRBV5-1 to TRBJ1-6, with D uncertain. The V and J ends lost 2 bases and 7 bases respectively, with 10 bases between them. Germline CDR1 reads SGHRS; CDR2 reads YFSETQ. This CDR3 contains 14 residues. As DNA, the CDR3 is TGCGCCAGCAGCTTCATGGGCGAAAATTCACCCCTCCACTTT. Its protein product is CASSFMGENSPLHF.

This clone showed up just a few times. V usage is TRBV6-1 and J usage is TRBJ2-7; D may be TRBD1 or TRBD2 (5 bases each). The CDR3 runs 16 residues. V was cut by 6 bases and J by 7 bases, with 25 bases left in between. Germline CDR1 MNHNS, CDR2 SASEGT. The CDR3 loop is CASRPQPWGIDSEQYF. For the CDR3, the DNA is TGTGCCAGCAGACCACAGCCCTGGGGGATCGATAGTGAGCAGTACTTC.

This clone counts as medium-sized (0.01 to 0.1%). The gene calls are TRBV20-1 and TRBJ2-7; 11 bases fit TRBD2. CDR3 length: 15 amino acids. Germline V gives CDR1 DFQATT, CDR2 SNEGSKA (reference sequence). V shed 3 bases, J shed 6 bases, and the junction held 10 bases outside the gene matches. The CDR3 sequence: CSASPTSGILSEQYF. The DNA for the CDR3 is TGCAGTGCTAGTCCGACTAGCGGGATTCTGAGCGAGCAGTACTTC.

The rearrangement links TRBV5-1 to TRBJ1-1; perhaps TRBD1 as D (6 bases). Germline values: CDR1 SGHRS, CDR2 YFSETQ. V dropped 6 bases and J dropped 5 bases, with 14 bases sitting between them. The CDR3 totals 13 residues. CDR3 in amino acids: CASTGRGRTEAFF. The CDR3 DNA follows: TGCGCCAGCACGGGCAGGGGAAGAACTGAAGCTTTCTTT.

This clone showed up many times. The chain recombines TRBV7-3 with TRBJ2-7, with TRBD1 matching over 12 bases. CDR1 is SGHTA, CDR2 FQGTGA, per germline. The CDR3 runs to 14 residues. Unmatched junction bases numbered 1, after V lost 1 base and J lost 6 bases. The CDR3 coding sequence is TGTGCCAGCAGCTTAATGGGACAGGGGGCCGAGCAGTACTTC. Translated, it gives CASSLMGQGAEQYF.

At least ten counts were recorded for this clone. The gene calls are TRBV3-1 and TRBJ2-1; D is undetermined. Germline V gene sequence: CDR1 LGHDT, CDR2 YNNKEL (reference sequence). The CDR3 sequence is 14 residues long. Trimming cost V 5 bases and J 3 bases, with 11 bases left between them. CDR3 in amino acids: CASSDTLGYNEQFF. CDR3 in DNA: TGTGCCAGCAGCGACACCCTAGGCTACAATGAGCAGTTCTTC.

This clone is medium-sized. This chain joins TRBV27 and TRBJ2-7; a possible D gene is TRBD2 (5 bases). CDR3 length: 13 residues. Germline V gene data show CDR1 as MNHEY and CDR2 as SMNVEV (reference sequence). The ends were cut back, 4 bases at V and 3 bases at J, with 10 bases in the middle. DNA for the CDR3: TGTGCCAGCAGTTCGCGACTACTCTACGAGCAGTACTTC. It yields the protein CASSSRLLYEQYF.

The gene calls are TRBV2 and TRBJ1-6, with TRBD1 as a possible D gene (6 bases). The CDR3 is 15 amino acids. Trimming removed 5 bases at V and 7 bases at J, with 15 bases between. Germline V CDR1 and CDR2: SNHLY, FYNNEI. The CDR3 nucleotides are TGTGCCAGCAGTAAAAACAGGGCTGGAAATTCACCCCTCCACTTT. Protein: CASSKNRAGNSPLHF.

Within the sample, this clone is medium-sized. V and J are TRBV11-3 and TRBJ2-3; the D gene is possibly TRBD2 (6 bases). The V end lost 5 bases, the J end lost 4 bases, and 16 bases lay between the germline ends. There are 15 residues in the CDR3. Germline CDR1 is SGHNT and CDR2 is YENEEA. CDR3 DNA sequence: TGTGCCAGCAGCGCGGGACCCCCTAAGCCAGATACGCAGTATTTT. Translating gives CASSAGPPKPDTQYF.

This clone is deemed medium-sized. This chain connects TRBV27 to TRBJ1-5; D is unresolved. V was trimmed by 2 bases and J by 9 bases, leaving 14 bases between them. The V gene's germline CDR1 is MNHEY and CDR2 SMNVEV (reference sequence). This CDR3 is 14 amino acids long. The CDR3 coding sequence is TGTGCCAGCAGTTTAGGGCGGGTTGGTGGGCCCCAGCATTTT. Translating gives CASSLGRVGGPQHF.

The genes are TRBV5-5 and TRBJ2-1; the match to TRBD2 covers 8 bases. CDR3 length: 15 amino acids. J was trimmed by 6 bases and V by 5 bases; bases with no gene match: 10. The germline V gene has CDR1 SGHKS and CDR2 YYEKEE (reference sequence). CDR3 in amino acids: CASRFGTSTVNEQFF. The CDR3 bases are TGTGCCAGCAGGTTCGGGACTAGTACCGTCAATGAGCAGTTCTTC. The variable domain in full, completed from reference TRBV5-5 and TRBJ2-1, reads DAGVTQSPTHLIKTRGQQVTLRCSPISGHKSVSWYQQVLGQGPQFIFQYYEKEERGRGNFPDRFSARQFPNYSSELNVNALLLGDSALYLCASRFGTSTVNEQFFGPGTRLTVL.

Ten or more counts support this clone. The rearrangement joins TRBV4-2 to TRBJ2-3; 10 positions match TRBD2. Germline values: CDR1 LGHNA, CDR2 YNFKEQ. The CDR3 is 19 residues long. Germline trimming cut 0 bases from V and 6 bases from J; bases unmatched to any gene: 15. The CDR3 here is CASSQDSSSGSAGGDTQYF. The DNA for the CDR3 is TGTGCCAGCAGCCAAGATTCCTCTAGCGGGAGCGCGGGAGGGGATACGCAGTATTTT.

This clone came up many times. A much larger clone is a single base away; this may be a read error. The V and J genes are TRBV28 and TRBJ1-2, with unresolved D. V shed 2 bases and J shed 8 bases, with 12 bases lying between them. The CDR3 has 13 amino acids. The germline gives CDR1 MDHEN, CDR2 SYDVKM. DNA for the CDR3: TGTGCCAGCAGTTTAGTACGGGGTTCGGGCTACACCTTC. Protein: CASSLVRGSGYTF.

This clone has at least ten counts. The rearrangement uses TRBV30 and TRBJ1-1; 9 positions match TRBD1. This CDR3 is built from 14 residues. Germline CDR1 GTSNPN, CDR2 SVGIG (reference sequence). J lost 0 bases, V lost 8 bases, and 7 bases had no gene match. The CDR3, as DNA: TGTGCCGGTCACAGGGGGCGGGTGAACACTGAAGCTTTCTTT. Translation: CAGHRGRVNTEAFF.

V gene TRBV6-1 combines with J gene TRBJ1-4; D perhaps matches TRBD1 (5 bases). The CDR3 covers 15 residues. V gave up 1 base and J gave up 6 bases, with 12 bases separating them. Germline loops: CDR1 MNHNS, CDR2 SASEGT. CDR3 sequence (DNA): TGTGCCAGCAGTGAAGGGGGCAGGTGTTATGAAAAACTGTTTTTT. Protein product: CASSEGGRCYEKLFF.

This clone has at least ten counts. This rearrangement joins TRBV12-3 or TRBV12-4 to TRBJ1-1; weak D call: TRBD1 (6 bases). Trimming left V 6 bases short and J 2 bases short, with 13 bases between. This CDR3 spans 14 amino acids. CDR3 region: CASRTGGPNTEAFF. The CDR3 coding sequence is TGTGCCAGCAGGACCGGGGGGCCTAACACTGAAGCTTTCTTT.

This clone was detected ten times or more. The gene calls are TRBV2 and TRBJ2-7; D remains unclear. The V end lost 8 bases, the J end lost 3 bases, and 5 bases lay between the germline ends. This CDR3 has 10 amino acids. The V gene's germline CDR1 is SNHLY and CDR2 FYNNEI. The CDR3 bases are TGTGCCAGCGGATTCTACGAGCAGTACTTC. This gives the protein CASGFYEQYF.

This clone was seen at least ten times. V is TRBV7-2 and J is TRBJ1-1, with no clear D. Looked up from germline, CDR1 is SGHTA and CDR2 is FQGNSA. CDR3 size: 14 residues. Trimming took 4 bases from V and 5 from J, leaving 14 bases between them. CDR3 sequence: CASSSLGSFTEAFF. The CDR3 nucleotides are TGTGCCAGCAGCTCCCTGGGGAGTTTTACTGAAGCTTTCTTT.

In this sample, this clone turned up many times. V is TRBV20-1 and J is TRBJ2-1, with 8 bases fitting TRBD2. The length of the CDR3 is 14 residues. Germline V gives CDR1 DFQATT, CDR2 SNEGSKA (reference sequence). V was pared by 1 base and J by 8 bases, with 7 bases of the junction left unmatched. CDR3 bases: TGCAGTGCTAGAGCTGGCGGGAGGCTCGATGAGCAGTTCTTC. Its protein product is CSARAGGRLDEQFF.